These 32 T cell receptor beta chains originate from one sample sequenced in a study of blood T cells in healthy people across ages. Using a J-beta primer mix together with a sample-barcoded 5' primer, a second PCR was run for about 6 to 11 cycles. TCRdb called the 5' RACE reads again in MiXCR, with one record for every CDR3 protein. The repertoire includes 650,000 to 700,000 distinct CDR3 sequences, about 30% of them detected once, and 15% sits in the top ten. Sequenced input: blood. These TCRs come from a woman older than 75 in good health.

The chain couples TRBV5-1 to TRBJ2-5; 7 bases fit TRBD1. The end of the DNA is better explained by TRBJ2-7, so the J call may be wrong. Germline assignment: CDR1 SGHRS and CDR2 YFSETQ. This CDR3 comprises 14 residues. The CDR3 protein is CASSFRGLPYEQYF. CDR3 DNA sequence: TGCGCCAGCAGCTTTAGGGGGCTCCCCTACGAGCAGTACTTC.

This clonotype is a singleton in its sample. Given a much more abundant clone one base away, this may be a read error. The rearrangement uses TRBV6-1 and TRBJ2-5; a possible D gene is TRBD1 (6 bases). The V gene lost 2 bases and the J gene lost 11 bases, with 21 bases spanning the gap. The CDR3 loop spans 15 amino acids. CDR1 is MNHNS, CDR2 SASEGT, per germline. The CDR3 DNA is TGTGCCAGCAGTGAACTCGTTCCTGGGGGCAATGAGCAGTACTTC. The encoded protein is CASSELVPGGNEQYF.

A note on this clonotype: A much larger clone lies one base from this, so it may be a read error. The V call is TRBV28, the J call TRBJ2-5; D possibly corresponds to TRBD2 (8 bases). With 3 bases removed from V and 3 bases from J, the gap between germline ends came to 20 bases. Germline CDR1 MDHEN, CDR2 SYDVKM. This CDR3 is built from 17 residues. The CDR3 bases are TGTGCCAGCAGTTTCCCGATTAGGGGGCGGGGGGAAGAGACCCAGTACTTC. It specifies CASSFPIRGRGEETQYF.

The table lists this clonotype with a few counts. The rearrangement links TRBV9 to TRBJ1-1; D may be TRBD1 (6 bases). Between the trimmed V and J ends, which lost 4 bases and 8 bases, there was a span of 15 bases. The CDR3 consists of 13 residues. CDR1 SGDLS and CDR2 YYNGEE come from the germline V gene. The chain's CDR3 is CASSLDPRGEAFF. CDR3 in DNA: TGTGCCAGCAGCCTTGACCCCAGGGGAGAAGCTTTCTTT.

The chain has TRBV9 and TRBJ1-1; 12 bases are a match to TRBD1. This CDR3 region has 16 residues. V lost 4 bases to trimming and J lost 3 bases; unmatched junction nucleotides: 7. Germline V CDR1 and CDR2: SGDLS, YYNGEE. This chain's CDR3 is CASSTRDRGLDTEAFF. Written as DNA, the CDR3 is TGTGCCAGCAGCACCCGGGACAGGGGGCTAGACACTGAAGCTTTCTTT.

The J gene is TRBJ2-7, the V gene TRBV3-1, with 11 bases matching TRBD2. CDR1 and CDR2 (germline): LGHDT, YNNKEL (reference sequence). The CDR3 consists of 17 residues. Trimming cost V 0 bases and J 7 bases; bases outside gene matches: 11. The CDR3 nucleotides read TGTGCCAGCAGCCAAGACCCTAGCGGGGGGCAATACAATGAGCAGTACTTC. As protein: CASSQDPSGGQYNEQYF.

The V call is TRBV7-2, the J call TRBJ2-3, with 8 positions matching TRBD2. The J segment lost 2 bases and the V segment lost 6 bases, leaving 10 bases of the junction unmatched. CDR1 and CDR2 (germline): SGHTA, FQGNSA. CDR3 length: 16 amino acids. The chain's CDR3 is CASSPRGGRNTDTQYF. The CDR3 DNA reads TGTGCCAGCAGTCCCCGGGGGGGGAGGAACACAGATACGCAGTATTTT. The full variable domain, with the rest looked up from reference TRBV7-2 and TRBJ2-3, is GAGVSQSPSNKVTEKGKDVELRCDPISGHTALYWYRQSLGQGLEFLIYFQGNSAPDKSGLPSDRFSAERTGGSVSTLTIQRTQQEDSAVYLCASSPRGGRNTDTQYFGPGTRLTVL.

J is TRBJ1-1 and V is TRBV20-1; D is unresolved. The CDR3 is 13 residues long. Germline CDR1 reads DFQATT; CDR2 reads SNEGSKA (reference sequence). V shed 0 bases and J shed 6 bases, with 11 bases lying between them. The CDR3 protein is CSARDPSRAEAFF. In DNA form, the CDR3 reads TGCAGTGCTAGAGATCCCTCTCGCGCTGAAGCTTTCTTT.

This clonotype was detected only a few times. A much larger clone lies a single base off, so this may be a read error. The chain uses TRBV5-6 and TRBJ2-7; tentative D call: TRBD2 (7 bases). The CDR3 sequence is 13 residues long. Trimming removed 3 bases at V and 7 bases at J, with 14 bases between. Per the germline V gene, CDR1 is SGHDT and CDR2 is YYEEEE. CDR3 loop: CASSWGGAGEQYF. The CDR3 nucleotides read TGTGCCAGCAGCTGGGGGGGGGCAGGTGAGCAGTACTTC. The whole variable domain, remainder taken from reference TRBV5-6 and TRBJ2-7, is DAGVTQSPTHLIKTRGQQVTLRCSPKSGHDTVSWYQQALGQGPQFIFQYYEEEERQRGNFPDRFSGHQFPNYSSELNVNALLLGDSALYLCASSWGGAGEQYFGPGTRLTVT.

Ten or more counts support this clonotype. The V gene is TRBV7-2, the J gene TRBJ2-7; 10 bases are shared with TRBD2. The CDR3 totals 16 residues. Germline-derived CDR1 and CDR2 are SGHTA and FQGNSA. V lost 3 bases, J lost 1 base, and 6 bases stayed unmatched. CDR3 protein: CASSFHSGGLSYEQYF. DNA of the CDR3: TGTGCCAGCAGCTTCCATAGCGGGGGGTTATCCTACGAGCAGTACTTC.

The table lists this clonotype with many counts. V is TRBV5-4 and J is TRBJ2-5; D tentatively reads TRBD1 or TRBD2 (5 bases each). The CDR3 extends over 15 amino acids. The germline gives CDR1 SGHNT, CDR2 YYREEE (reference sequence). With 2 bases removed from V and 5 bases from J, the gap between germline ends came to 16 bases. CDR3 in amino acids: CASSFGATRGETQYF. DNA for the CDR3: TGTGCCAGCAGCTTCGGGGCTACCCGAGGGGAGACCCAGTACTTC.

This chain uses TRBV29-1 with TRBJ2-7, with D possibly matching TRBD2 (6 bases). V was cut by 4 bases and J by 2 bases, with 12 bases left in between. The CDR3 runs 13 residues. Germline lookup yields CDR1 SQVTM and CDR2 ANQGSEA. The chain's CDR3 is CSVARGTPYEQYF. DNA for the CDR3: TGCAGCGTTGCACGCGGGACCCCCTACGAGCAGTACTTC.

This chain joins TRBV6-5 and TRBJ1-4, with unresolved D. V gave up 6 bases and J gave up 5 bases, with 10 bases separating them. This CDR3 is 13 amino acids long. CDR1 MNHEY and CDR2 SVGAGI come from the germline V gene. CDR3 coding DNA: TGTGCCAGCAGAAGGAGTTTGAATGAAAAACTGTTTTTT. Translated, it gives CASRRSLNEKLFF.

Many counts were recorded for this clonotype. The chain is built from TRBV7-2 and TRBJ1-1; 10 bases are shared with TRBD1. Trimming cost V 4 bases and J 1 base; bases outside gene matches: 12. The CDR3 loop spans 18 amino acids. CDR1 and CDR2 (germline): SGHTA, FQGNSA. The CDR3 region has the DNA TGTGCCAGCAGCTCCAGAGGACAGGGGGTAAATGGGAACACTGAAGCTTTCTTT. This sequence encodes CASSSRGQGVNGNTEAFF.

This clonotype was seen at least ten times. The V gene is TRBV20-1, the J gene TRBJ2-1, with a weak D call TRBD1 (5 bases). Trimming removed 3 bases from V and 1 base from J, with 13 bases in between. This CDR3 has 15 amino acids. In germline, CDR1 is DFQATT, CDR2 SNEGSKA (reference sequence). CDR3 sequence: CSASPAGKSYNEQFF. The CDR3 nucleotides are TGCAGTGCTAGTCCGGCAGGGAAGTCCTACAATGAGCAGTTCTTC.

The genes are TRBV7-2 and TRBJ1-2, with TRBD1 matching 7 bases. The CDR3 covers 16 residues. CDR1 and CDR2 from the germline V gene are SGHTA and FQGNSA. V was pared by 3 bases and J by 0 bases, with 7 bases of the junction left unmatched. CDR3 amino acids: CASSFPDRVANYGYTF. The CDR3 DNA follows: TGTGCCAGCAGCTTTCCTGACAGGGTTGCTAACTATGGCTACACCTTC.

For the CDR3, the DNA is TGTGCCAGCAGGGTACAGTCGAACACTGAAGCTTTCTTT. As protein: CASRVQSNTEAFF. The chain couples TRBV25-1 to TRBJ1-1; D is unresolved. Germline V lookup: CDR1 MGHDK, CDR2 SYGVNS. The CDR3 covers 13 residues. Trimming removed 6 bases from V and 1 base from J, with 9 bases in between.

The V gene is TRBV28, the J gene TRBJ1-2; D gene unclear. Trimming cost V 3 bases and J 4 bases, with 9 bases left between them. The CDR3 is 13 amino acids. Germline CDR1 and CDR2: MDHEN and SYDVKM. CDR3 sequence (DNA): TGTGCCAGCAGTTTCGACGGTAGCTATGGCTACACCTTC. As protein: CASSFDGSYGYTF.

This clonotype has only one observation. This chain joins TRBV14 and TRBJ2-1, with D perhaps TRBD2 (6 bases). The germline gives CDR1 SGHDN, CDR2 FVKESK. Trimming cost V 1 base and J 15 bases, with 10 bases left between them. This CDR3 spans 11 amino acids. The CDR3 region is CASSQGGGPFF. Here the CDR3 DNA reads TGTGCCAGCAGCCAAGGGGGAGGCCCGTTCTTC.

In this sample, this clonotype turned up many times. The rearrangement links TRBV20-1 to TRBJ2-1, with 11 positions matching TRBD2. With 5 bases clipped from V and 0 bases from J, the junction kept 6 bases outside the gene matches. The CDR3 consists of 16 residues. Germline values: CDR1 DFQATT, CDR2 SNEGSKA (reference sequence). CDR3 amino acids: CSAASSGGSSYNEQFF. The CDR3 region has the DNA TGCAGTGCTGCATCTAGCGGGGGGAGCTCCTACAATGAGCAGTTCTTC.

The chain links TRBV2 to TRBJ1-1, with TRBD1 identical over 8 bases. This CDR3 comprises 13 residues. J was trimmed by 10 bases and V by 7 bases; bases with no gene match: 11. Per the germline V gene, CDR1 is SNHLY and CDR2 is FYNNEI. For the CDR3, the DNA is TGTGCCAGCAAGTTTCAGGGGGCCGCTAGAGCTTTCTTT. Encoded protein: CASKFQGAARAFF.

The chain is built from TRBV5-1 and TRBJ2-7; D not resolved. This CDR3 has 14 residues. V lost 0 bases, J lost 4 bases, and 11 bases lay in between. Germline V gene lookup returns CDR1 SGHRS and CDR2 YFSETQ. This CDR3 is CASSLGQQLYEQYF. CDR3 nucleotides: TGCGCCAGCAGCTTGGGACAACAGTTGTACGAGCAGTACTTC.

In this sample, this clonotype turned up a few times. The chain couples TRBV3-1 to TRBJ1-4; a weak D match, TRBD1 (5 bases). CDR3 length equals 15 residues. CDR1 is LGHDT and CDR2 is YNNKEL in the germline V gene (reference sequence). The V gene lost 0 bases and the J gene lost 8 bases, with 13 bases spanning the gap. The CDR3 reads CASSQDGTRTEKLFF. The CDR3 nucleotides are TGTGCCAGCAGCCAAGACGGGACCCGGACCGAAAAACTGTTTTTT.

In this sample, this clonotype turned up many times. The chain is built from TRBV28 and TRBJ2-3, with TRBD2 identical over 10 bases. V lost 6 bases to trimming and J lost 1 base; unmatched junction nucleotides: 10. The germline gives CDR1 MDHEN, CDR2 SYDVKM. CDR3 length: 17 residues. This chain's CDR3 is CASRLSLSGGGTDTQYF. The CDR3 DNA follows: TGTGCCAGCAGACTCTCCTTGAGCGGGGGGGGCACAGATACGCAGTATTTT.

This clonotype was found many times. The chain employs TRBV28 and TRBJ2-7; D is uncertain. Trimming left V 4 bases short and J 1 base short, with 5 bases between. CDR1 MDHEN and CDR2 SYDVKM come from the germline V gene. The CDR3 covers 12 residues. The CDR3 sequence: CASSSTSYEQYF. The CDR3 DNA follows: TGTGCCAGCAGTTCTACATCCTACGAGCAGTACTTC.

This clonotype was detected ten times or more. The V and J genes are TRBV28 and TRBJ2-1; 10 bases are shared with TRBD1. Unmatched junction bases numbered 2, after V lost 4 bases and J lost 2 bases. CDR1 and CDR2 (germline): MDHEN, SYDVKM. This CDR3 contains 15 residues. The CDR3 sequence is CASSSGQGAYNEQFF. CDR3 nucleotide sequence: TGTGCCAGCAGTTCCGGACAGGGGGCCTACAATGAGCAGTTCTTC.

This clonotype was counted at least ten times. The chain has TRBV7-8 and TRBJ2-1; D is uncertain. Germline CDR1 SGHVS, CDR2 FQNEAQ. V shed 0 bases and J shed 6 bases, with 9 bases lying between them. This CDR3 region has 14 residues. The CDR3 spells CASSLARYTNEQFF. CDR3 nucleotides: TGTGCCAGCAGCTTAGCTCGCTACACCAATGAGCAGTTCTTC.

The chain has TRBV11-2 and TRBJ2-7; D is unclear. This CDR3 has 13 residues. Per germline, CDR1 SGHAT and CDR2 FQNNGV. V was cut by 2 bases and J by 7 bases, with 12 bases left in between. CDR3 residues: CASSLMRLGEQYF. The CDR3 nucleotides are TGTGCCAGCAGCTTAATGCGGCTGGGGGAGCAGTACTTC.

This clonotype was picked up many times. The chain joins TRBV15 to TRBJ1-2, with 8 bases aligning to TRBD1. CDR3 length equals 13 residues. V was clipped by 5 bases and J by 9 bases; unmatched bases: 8. In germline, CDR1 is LNHNV, CDR2 YYDKDF (reference sequence). DNA of the CDR3: TGTGCCACCAGCCGGGGAAGACAGGGGAGCTACACCTTC. Amino acids: CATSRGRQGSYTF.

There are many counts of this clonotype. J is TRBJ2-5 and V is TRBV5-5; possible D gene TRBD1, 5 bases. Germline V lookup: CDR1 SGHKS, CDR2 YYEKEE (reference sequence). The CDR3 length is 15 residues. The germline V and J ends were trimmed by 0 bases and 1 base, with 10 bases remaining between them. The chain's CDR3 is CASSLVGVSQETQYF. In nucleotides, the CDR3 is TGTGCCAGCAGCTTGGTAGGGGTATCCCAAGAGACCCAGTACTTC. Full variable domain (missing parts from reference TRBV5-5 and TRBJ2-5): DAGVTQSPTHLIKTRGQQVTLRCSPISGHKSVSWYQQVLGQGPQFIFQYYEKEERGRGNFPDRFSARQFPNYSSELNVNALLLGDSALYLCASSLVGVSQETQYFGPGTRLLVL.

This clonotype was recorded at least ten times. For the CDR3, the DNA is TGCAGCGCAACCCAGGGGGCGGGCGGGGAGCTGTTTTTT. Protein: CSATQGAGGELFF. The chain joins TRBV29-1 to TRBJ2-2; 8 bases match TRBD1. The V gene end was trimmed by 7 bases and the J gene end by 7 bases; junction bases not matched to a gene: 8. The germline gives CDR1 SQVTM, CDR2 ANQGSEA. The CDR3 is 13 residues long.

This clonotype was observed many times. The rearrangement links TRBV20-1 to TRBJ1-6; D might be TRBD1 (5 bases). Trimming stripped 1 base from V and 5 bases from J, with 12 bases between. The CDR3 consists of 15 residues. Germline CDR1 reads DFQATT; CDR2 reads SNEGSKA (reference sequence). This chain's CDR3 is CSARGGGLHNSPLHF. The CDR3 nucleotides are TGCAGTGCTAGAGGTGGGGGACTACATAATTCACCCCTCCACTTT.